The 3 T cell receptor delta chains below come from one sample, sequenced in a study of gamma-delta T cells after stem cell transplantation. TCRdb re-identified clones in the RT-PCR reads via CATT. The sample records a few thousand delta-chain clones, around 3.7% being singletons. The material sequenced was gamma-delta T cells. These receptors all stem from a human donor. It is not recorded whose cells these are; they may come from a transplant donor.

Comment on this clone: With a far larger clone one base away, a read error is the likely cause. The gene calls are TRDV2 and TRDJ1; a weak D match, TRDD3 (8 bases). The CDR3 sequence is 16 residues long. From germline, CDR1 is GEAIGNYY and CDR2 EKD. The V end was cut by 3 bases, the J end by 2 bases, with 18 bases between. CDR3 sequence: CACDFLLGGTTDKLIF. The DNA of the CDR3 is TGTGCCTGTGACTTCCTACTGGGGGGTACGACCGATAAACTCATCTTT.

Worth noting for this clone: One base separates it from a far larger clone, so it is likely a read error. Additional DNA sequences in this sample encode the identical CDR3. This sequence joins TRDV2 and TRDJ1; TRDD3 matches 12 bases. Germline V CDR1 and CDR2: GEAIGNYY, EKD. This CDR3 region has 20 residues. J gave up 2 bases and V 1 base, and 16 bases lay outside the gene matches. CDR3 residues: CACDTLRSGGYDRDTDKLIF. The CDR3 nucleotides are TGTGCCTGTGACACTCTACGGTCTGGGGGATACGATCGGGATACCGATAAACTCATCTTT.

Comments on this clone: TCRdb's entry gives the protein of a much larger clone, which mismatches this DNA's translation at residue 11, likely from a read error; the protein reported here is translated from the DNA. V gene TRDV1 combines with J gene TRDJ1; D may be TRDD2 or TRDD3 (7 bases each). The V and J ends lost 2 bases and 7 bases respectively, with 35 bases between them. The CDR3 length is 21 residues. The germline V gene has CDR1 TSWWSYY and CDR2 QGS. CDR3: CALGEASFLLAYWGPPGKLIF. In nucleotides, the CDR3 is TGTGCTCTTGGGGAAGCCTCCTTCCTGCTGGCTTACTGGGGCCCTCCGGGTAAACTCATCTTT.